One sample yielded the 24 T cell receptor beta chains listed below, sequenced in a study of control samples from healthy donors and cancer patients. The protocol was immunoSEQ multiplex PCR, while the TCRdb copy is restricted to in-frame clones and leaves out a portion. The profile covers approximately 150,000 clones, with about 91% appearing a single time and 1.5% to 2% taken by the ten largest. The sequencing sample was made of blood. Receptor source: a man aged 18 to 30 in good health.

This clone was recorded a few times. The chain uses TRBV5-8 and TRBJ1-5; D unclear. CDR1 is SGHTS and CDR2 is YDEGEE in the germline V gene. Trimming took 2 bases from V and 3 from J, leaving 15 bases between them. The CDR3 is made up of 16 amino acids. CDR3 region: CASSFKNGRINQPQHF. DNA of the CDR3: TGTGCCAGCAGCTTCAAGAACGGCCGGATCAATCAGCCCCAGCATTTT.

The chain couples TRBV5-4 to TRBJ1-6; D is uncertain. The germline V gene has CDR1 SGHNT and CDR2 YYREEE (reference sequence). The V gene lost 4 bases and the J gene lost 10 bases, with 12 bases spanning the gap. The CDR3 runs 13 residues. CDR3 nucleotides: TGTGCCAGCAGCCTAAACAGAGAATCACCCCTCCACTTT. Protein product: CASSLNRESPLHF.

This clone was counted only a few times. V is TRBV6-2 or TRBV6-3 and J is TRBJ1-1; D remains ambiguous. V lost 0 bases and J lost 1, with 6 bases in between. The CDR3 runs 14 residues. Germline V gives CDR1 MNHEY, CDR2 SVGEGT. For the CDR3, the DNA is TGTGCCAGCAGTTACTCAAGGAGGAACACTGAAGCTTTCTTT. It codes for CASSYSRRNTEAFF.

The rearrangement joins TRBV19 to TRBJ1-5; D remains unclear. CDR1 is LNHDA, CDR2 SQIVND, per germline (reference sequence). The CDR3 is 16 residues long. The V gene lost 2 bases and the J gene lost 0 bases, with 11 bases spanning the gap. The DNA for the CDR3 is TGTGCCAGTAGTATAAGTACATACAATAGCAATCAGCCCCAGCATTTT. It translates to CASSISTYNSNQPQHF.

The chain recombines TRBV7-8 with TRBJ1-2; 10 nucleotides line up with TRBD1. With V trimmed by 0 bases and J by 4 bases, 5 bases remained unmatched. CDR3 length: 16 amino acids. Germline CDR1 reads SGHVS; CDR2 reads FQNEAQ. The DNA for the CDR3 is TGTGCCAGCAGCTTAGCGCTTGGGACAGGGGTCTATGGCTACACCTTC. It codes for CASSLALGTGVYGYTF.

This sequence joins TRBV7-8 and TRBJ2-1, with 7 nucleotides matching TRBD2. This CDR3 region has 15 residues. Trimming took 5 bases from V and 7 from J; bases not matched to a gene: 11. Germline CDR1 reads SGHVS; CDR2 reads FQNEAQ. For the CDR3, the DNA is TGTGCCAGCAGCCCTGGGGGGGGGTCGGCGAATGAGCAGTTCTTC. It translates to CASSPGGGSANEQFF.

V gene TRBV7-2 combines with J gene TRBJ2-2; TRBD2 matches 15 bases. Germline CDR1 and CDR2: SGHTA and FQGNSA. The V and J ends lost 2 bases and 15 bases, in that order; junction bases with no gene match: 7. The CDR3 covers 15 residues. The CDR3 reads CASSLSWTSGGAVFF. The CDR3 nucleotides read TGTGCCAGCAGCTTATCCTGGACTAGCGGGGGGGCAGTGTTTTTT.

The chain uses TRBV5-1 and TRBJ1-5; 11 nucleotides align to TRBD1. V shed 3 bases and J 5 bases; nucleotides not matched to a gene: 4. This CDR3 is 15 amino acids long. CDR1 and CDR2 (germline): SGHRS, YFSETQ. The CDR3 here is CASSWTGGKDQPQHF. The CDR3 DNA sequence: TGCGCCAGCAGCTGGACAGGGGGCAAGGATCAGCCCCAGCATTTT.

The chain combines TRBV5-6 with TRBJ2-2; perhaps TRBD1 as D (6 bases). The CDR3 sequence is 15 residues long. V lost 4 bases and J lost 5, with 15 bases in between. Germline lookup yields CDR1 SGHDT and CDR2 YYEEEE. In DNA form, the CDR3 reads TGTGCCAGCAGCGGCTCGGGAAGGGGGACCGGGGAGCTGTTTTTT. It yields the protein CASSGSGRGTGELFF. Drawing the rest from reference TRBV5-6 and TRBJ2-2, the complete variable domain is DAGVTQSPTHLIKTRGQQVTLRCSPKSGHDTVSWYQQALGQGPQFIFQYYEEEERQRGNFPDRFSGHQFPNYSSELNVNALLLGDSALYLCASSGSGRGTGELFFGEGSRLTVL.

The rearrangement links TRBV28 to TRBJ2-6; D not certain. The CDR3 sequence is 14 residues long. Germline V lookup: CDR1 MDHEN, CDR2 SYDVKM. Between the trimmed V and J ends, which lost 5 bases and 1 base, there was a span of 6 bases. The CDR3 sequence: CASSPTSGANVLTF. The CDR3 nucleotides are TGTGCCAGCAGTCCTACGTCTGGGGCCAACGTCCTGACTTTC. The whole variable domain, remainder taken from reference TRBV28 and TRBJ2-6, is DVKVTQSSRYLVKRTGEKVFLECVQDMDHENMFWYRQDPGLGLRLIYFSYDVKMKEKGDIPEGYSVSREKKERFSLILESASTNQTSMYLCASSPTSGANVLTFGAGSRLTVL.

The J gene is TRBJ2-7, the V gene TRBV27; weak D call: TRBD1 (6 bases). The CDR3 runs to 15 residues. V lost 4 bases, J lost 5 bases, and 18 bases lay in between. Germline V CDR1 and CDR2: MNHEY, SMNVEV (reference sequence). Written as DNA, the CDR3 is TGTGCCAGCAGTTCACAGGGCCTCTGGGGGAACGAGCAGTACTTC. Its translation: CASSSQGLWGNEQYF.

This chain uses TRBV5-6 with TRBJ1-1; D is ambiguous. The CDR3 totals 13 residues. V shed 7 bases and J shed 1 base, with 11 bases lying between them. In germline, CDR1 is SGHDT, CDR2 YYEEEE. In DNA, the CDR3 is TGTGCCAGCCTGTTTGGGCGGAACACTGAAGCTTTCTTT. This sequence encodes CASLFGRNTEAFF.

The rearrangement links TRBV6-2 or TRBV6-3 to TRBJ2-5; 8 bases align to TRBD1. From germline, CDR1 is MNHEY and CDR2 SVGEGT. This CDR3 is built from 15 residues. Trimming removed 5 bases from V and 4 bases from J; junction bases left unmatched: 9. This CDR3 is CASSRGQAPGETQYF. In DNA form, the CDR3 reads TGTGCCAGCAGTCGGGGACAGGCCCCAGGAGAGACCCAGTACTTC.

This chain joins TRBV9 and TRBJ2-5; no reliable D call. This CDR3 spans 13 amino acids. Germline V gene sequence: CDR1 SGDLS, CDR2 YYNGEE. V dropped 0 bases and J dropped 3 bases, with 6 bases sitting between them. This chain's CDR3 is CASSVDLKETQYF. The CDR3 DNA sequence: TGTGCCAGCAGCGTAGATTTGAAAGAGACCCAGTACTTC.

The genes are TRBV19 and TRBJ2-1, with a possible D match to TRBD2 (6 bases). The CDR3 has 17 residues. V was clipped by 3 bases and J by 0 bases, with 15 bases between them. The germline gives CDR1 LNHDA, CDR2 SQIVND (reference sequence). The CDR3 sequence is CASSIWFGGSSYNEQFF. The CDR3 region has the DNA TGTGCCAGTAGTATTTGGTTTGGGGGGAGCTCCTACAATGAGCAGTTCTTC.

The rearrangement links TRBV19 to TRBJ1-2; no firm D call. The CDR3 loop spans 14 amino acids. The V gene's germline CDR1 is LNHDA and CDR2 SQIVND (reference sequence). The germline V and J ends were trimmed by 4 bases and 2 bases, with 11 bases remaining between them. CDR3 bases: TGTGCCAGTAGTAAAGGCAGGAGCAACTATGGCTACACCTTC. Protein sequence: CASSKGRSNYGYTF.

This clone was counted only a few times. The J gene is TRBJ1-1, the V gene TRBV6-5; D not resolved. CDR3 length: 13 amino acids. Germline CDR1 reads MNHEY; CDR2 reads SVGAGI. Trimming took off 3 bases at V and 3 bases at J, with 8 bases between the two ends. For the CDR3, the DNA is TGTGCCAGCAGTTATACAGCCCACACTGAAGCTTTCTTT. Amino acid sequence: CASSYTAHTEAFF.

The chain recombines TRBV19 with TRBJ2-6; D is perhaps TRBD2 (6 bases). Germline assignment: CDR1 LNHDA and CDR2 SQIVND (reference sequence). The CDR3 totals 16 residues. Trimming stripped 5 bases from V and 3 bases from J, with 14 bases between. Here the CDR3 reads CASSPLRGSGANVLTF. DNA for the CDR3: TGTGCCAGTAGTCCCCTTCGGGGGAGTGGGGCCAACGTCCTGACTTTC.

The chain uses TRBV6-4 and TRBJ2-3; 10 positions agree with TRBD2. CDR3 size: 15 residues. Trimming cost V 5 bases and J 8 bases; bases outside gene matches: 10. The germline gives CDR1 MRHNA, CDR2 SNTAGT. The CDR3 sequence: CASSKSGGAVGTQYF. The CDR3 nucleotides are TGTGCCAGCAGTAAGAGCGGGGGGGCCGTGGGTACGCAGTATTTT.

The CDR3: CASSAVTGGYNSPLHF. CDR3 coding DNA: TGTGCCAGCAGTGCCGTGACAGGGGGCTATAATTCACCCCTCCACTTT. The V gene is TRBV25-1, the J gene TRBJ1-6; 9 nucleotides line up with TRBD1. Trimming took 4 bases from V and 3 from J; bases not matched to a gene: 4. Germline assignment: CDR1 MGHDK and CDR2 SYGVNS. CDR3 size: 16 residues.

The chain employs TRBV13 and TRBJ2-7, with D possibly called TRBD1 or TRBD2 (5 bases each). Trimming cost V 5 bases and J 3 bases, with 17 bases left between them. CDR1 and CDR2 from the germline V gene are PRHDT and FYEKMQ (reference sequence). The CDR3 contains 15 residues. The CDR3 region has the DNA TGTGCCAGCAGCATCCGGGACGGGCGACACTACGAGCAGTACTTC. Its protein product is CASSIRDGRHYEQYF.

The chain recombines TRBV5-8 with TRBJ1-3; a weak D match, TRBD1 (5 bases). Trimming removed 4 bases from V and 1 base from J, with 9 bases in between. Looked up from germline, CDR1 is SGHTS and CDR2 is YDEGEE. CDR3 length: 14 residues. CDR3 amino acids: CASSLTASGNTIYF. CDR3 nucleotides: TGTGCCAGCAGCCTGACAGCTTCTGGAAACACCATATATTTT.

This chain connects TRBV18 to TRBJ1-5; D is perhaps TRBD1 (6 bases). The CDR3 has 13 amino acids. V was trimmed by 6 bases and J by 5 bases, leaving 11 bases between them. Germline CDR1 KGHSH, CDR2 LQKENI. DNA for the CDR3: TGTGCCAGCTCCCAAGAGGGGGATCAGCCCCAGCATTTT. Protein product: CASSQEGDQPQHF.

The chain carries TRBV27 and TRBJ2-1; 12 bases match TRBD2. Germline V gives CDR1 MNHEY, CDR2 SMNVEV (reference sequence). Unmatched junction bases numbered 4, after V lost 5 bases and J lost 5 bases. The CDR3 is 15 residues long. The CDR3, as DNA: TGTGCCAGCAGTGTGCGACTAGCGGGGGACAATGAGCAGTTCTTC. Translation gives CASSVRLAGDNEQFF.